This T cell receptor (beta chain) was retrieved from a study of T cell clones after liver transplantation. Profiling relied on immunoSEQ multiplex PCR, and the TCRdb table lists in-frame clones only, not all of them. The sample lists fewer than 85,000 clones; about four fifths were seen once. V was shortened by 7 bases and J by 8 bases, with 21 bases between the two germline ends. Germline CDR1 and CDR2: SNHLY and FYNNEI. The CDR3 loop spans 15 amino acids. The chain combines TRBV2 with TRBJ2-1, with D possibly TRBD2 on 5 matching bases. Sequencing used CD4+ T cells from blood, obtained 12 months after liver transplant. The TCR sequence derives from a human patient who received a liver transplant. Some T cells may have originated in the graft donor. CDR3 nucleotide sequence: TGTGCCAGCAAGTTGTGGCGGGCCTCCGTCGATGAGCAGTTCTTC. The encoded protein is CASKLWRASVDEQFF. The full variable domain, with the rest looked up from reference TRBV2 and TRBJ2-1, is EPEVTQTPSHQVTQMGQEVILRCVPISNHLYFYWYRQILGQKVEFLVSFYNNEISEKSEIFDDQFSVERPDGSNFTLKIRSTKLEDSAMYFCASKLWRASVDEQFFGPGTRLTVL.